The clone carrying this T cell receptor (beta chain) showed up many times. Antigen specificity is unknown. Using quantitative 5'-RACE with molecular barcodes, the authors made TCR beta libraries. MiXCR was run by TCRdb on the 5' RACE reads, yielding one entry per CDR3 protein. The sample lists approximately 540,000 distinct CDR3 sequences, approximately 12% occurring once. Between the trimmed V and J ends, which lost 1 base and 0 bases, there was a span of 13 bases. Germline lookup yields CDR1 SGHRS and CDR2 YFSETQ. The CDR3 spans 17 residues. This entry belongs to a study of CD8 T cells in ankylosing spondylitis. Study outcomes and limitations: Disease-linked clones bore a CD8+ phenotype, appearing relatively rarely in peripheral blood. Disease-linked clones were reportedly significantly enriched in matched ankylosing spondylitis synovial fluid. Seemingly distinctive of ankylosing spondylitis blood was a TCR beta motif formed by eight highly homologous variants.

This rearrangement joins TRBV5-1 to TRBJ2-2; D gene ambiguous. The source is a male donor with ankylosing spondylitis. Sequenced sample: blood, either unsorted or a sorted T cell fraction (not recorded which). CDR3 sequence (DNA): TGCGCCAGCAGCTTGAGTTCTCGGGCCGCGAACACCGGGGAGCTGTTTTTT. Amino acids: CASSLSSRAANTGELFF.